This TCR beta chain is drawn from a study of radiotherapy plus CTLA-4 blockade in lung cancer. Study-level points and caveats: Expansion in blood of tumor-derived TCR clones was seen after radiotherapy plus ipilimumab.

The length of the CDR3 is 16 residues. Germline values: CDR1 MNHNY, CDR2 SVGAGI (reference sequence). V trimming: 2 bases; J trimming: 0 bases; junction bases outside the gene matches: 5. As concerns this clone: No antigen is known for it.

The protocol was immunoSEQ multiplex PCR, while the TCRdb copy is restricted to in-frame clones and leaves out a portion. Of tens of thousands of clones listed, approximately 84% are singletons. The chain is built from TRBV6-6 and TRBJ2-3; TRBD2 agrees at 7 bases. The sequence was collected from a human donor with non-small cell lung cancer whose response to radiotherapy plus ipilimumab could not be evaluated. The sequences come from peripheral blood, collected from a patient treated with radiotherapy plus ipilimumab. The CDR3 sequence is CASSYGGTISTDTQYF. In DNA, the CDR3 is TGTGCCAGCAGTTACGGGGGGACTATTAGCACAGATACGCAGTATTTT.